One sample yielded the 21 T cell receptor beta chains listed below, sequenced in a study of blood T cell repertoires in COVID-19. Clones were sequenced by immunoSEQ multiplex PCR, and TCRdb holds only the in-frame ones, with some missing. The sample includes some 350,000 clones, roughly 87% of them seen just once. The sample consisted of PBMCs or T cells enriched from blood (not recorded which). The receptors were sampled from a young woman who had recovered from COVID-19.

This clone was detected only a few times. The V call is TRBV5-1, the J call TRBJ2-7, with D perhaps matching TRBD1 (6 bases). CDR3 length: 11 residues. CDR1 and CDR2 from the germline V gene are SGHRS and YFSETQ. The V end was cut by 4 bases, the J end by 7 bases, with 9 bases between. The DNA of the CDR3 is TGCGCCAGCAGCAGGGGGATGGAGCAGTACTTC. Translating gives CASSRGMEQYF.

The count of this clone is one. The rearrangement joins TRBV27 to TRBJ2-7; D might be TRBD1 (6 bases). This CDR3 comprises 17 residues. The V and J ends lost 5 bases and 2 bases respectively, with 22 bases between them. Germline CDR1 is MNHEY and CDR2 is SMNVEV (reference sequence). In nucleotides, the CDR3 is TGTGCCAGCAGTCCCCACCTTGGGCAGGGGCCTACCTACGAGCAGTACTTC. Its translation: CASSPHLGQGPTYEQYF.

The chain employs TRBV25-1 and TRBJ2-1; a possible D gene is TRBD2 (6 bases). Per germline, CDR1 MGHDK and CDR2 SYGVNS. The CDR3 length is 17 residues. Trimming shortened V by 4 bases and J by 2 bases, and 18 bases separated the two germline ends. CDR3 protein: CASSAPFPGAPYNEQFF. CDR3 in DNA: TGTGCCAGCAGTGCCCCTTTCCCGGGAGCCCCCTACAATGAGCAGTTCTTC.

The chain employs TRBV5-1 and TRBJ2-2; 8 bases fit TRBD1. The V gene end was trimmed by 7 bases and the J gene end by 5 bases; junction bases not matched to a gene: 13. Germline CDR1 and CDR2: SGHRS and YFSETQ. This CDR3 is built from 16 residues. CDR3 nucleotide sequence: TGCGCCAGCGGCGCCCGGGACAGGAAACTAACCGGGGAGCTGTTTTTT. This translates into CASGARDRKLTGELFF.

The gene calls are TRBV6-4 and TRBJ2-2; weak D call: TRBD2 (6 bases). CDR3 size: 13 residues. Germline CDR1 is MRHNA and CDR2 is SNTAGT. Written as DNA, the CDR3 is TGTGCTACCGGGACTGGGAACACCGGGGAGCTGTTTTTT. It yields the protein CATGTGNTGELFF.

This chain links TRBV27 with TRBJ2-1; 7 nucleotides line up with TRBD2. The CDR3 totals 14 residues. The junction had 2 bases not matched to a gene; V was cut back by 0 bases and J by 6 bases. Germline CDR1 reads MNHEY; CDR2 reads SMNVEV (reference sequence). CDR3 amino acids: CASSLSGRGNEQFF. The CDR3 DNA sequence: TGTGCCAGCAGTTTATCGGGGAGGGGCAATGAGCAGTTCTTC.

J is TRBJ1-1 and V is TRBV18; no reliable D call. The germline V and J ends were trimmed by 5 bases and 1 base, with 8 bases remaining between them. The CDR3 consists of 13 residues. The germline V gene has CDR1 KGHSH and CDR2 LQKENI. The CDR3 is CASSVTANTEAFF. As DNA, the CDR3 is TGTGCCAGCTCAGTCACAGCGAACACTGAAGCTTTCTTT.

This clone is a singleton in its sample. The DNA of the CDR3 is TGTGCCAGCAGTTTTAAGGGGTCCCGAAGCTCCTATAATTCACCCCTCCACTTT. It encodes CASSFKGSRSSYNSPLHF. The chain combines TRBV5-6 with TRBJ1-6, with D tentatively TRBD1 (5 bases). V lost 5 bases to trimming and J lost 0 bases, with 18 bases between them. The germline CDR1 and CDR2 sequences are SGHDT and YYEEEE. The CDR3 totals 18 residues.

The chain links TRBV10-3 to TRBJ2-7; 11 nucleotides match TRBD2. This CDR3 comprises 18 residues. Per the germline V gene, CDR1 is ENHRY and CDR2 is SYGVKD. J lost 2 bases, V lost 0 bases, and 9 bases had no gene match. CDR3 nucleotides: TGTGCCATCAGTGAGTCGGGTCTAGCGGGGGGCGGACCCTACGAGCAGTACTTC. Encoded protein: CAISESGLAGGGPYEQYF.

In regard to this clone: At the DNA level, this CDR3 is encoded by other sequences in the same sample as well. The rearrangement uses TRBV18 and TRBJ2-1, with TRBD2 identical over 10 bases. V shed 0 bases, J shed 10 bases, and the junction held 3 bases outside the gene matches. Germline V gives CDR1 KGHSH, CDR2 LQKENI. This CDR3 has 14 residues. Here the CDR3 reads CASSPPGLASEQFF. The CDR3 region has the DNA TGTGCCAGCTCACCACCGGGACTAGCGAGCGAGCAGTTCTTC.

V is TRBV5-6 and J is TRBJ2-1, with TRBD2 matching 7 bases. Germline CDR1 reads SGHDT; CDR2 reads YYEEEE. V was pared by 4 bases and J by 0 bases, with 7 bases of the junction left unmatched. The CDR3 covers 16 residues. CDR3 DNA sequence: TGTGCCAGCAGCCGAAGCAGCGGGAACTCCTACAATGAGCAGTTCTTC. It yields the protein CASSRSSGNSYNEQFF.

The table lists this clone with a count of one. V gene TRBV13 combines with J gene TRBJ2-1; D call uncertain. Trimming left V 0 bases short and J 10 bases short, with 10 bases between. The V gene's germline CDR1 is PRHDT and CDR2 FYEKMQ (reference sequence). The CDR3 contains 13 residues. The chain's CDR3 is CASSLGSAGEQFF. The CDR3 DNA reads as TGTGCCAGCAGCTTAGGTTCTGCTGGCGAGCAGTTCTTC.

The genes are TRBV19 and TRBJ2-6; D not resolved. This CDR3 is built from 13 residues. Germline CDR1 reads LNHDA; CDR2 reads SQIVND (reference sequence). Trimming took off 7 bases at V and 1 base at J, with 5 bases between the two ends. The CDR3: CASKQSGANVLTF. In DNA, the CDR3 is TGTGCCAGTAAACAATCTGGGGCCAACGTCCTGACTTTC.

The J gene is TRBJ2-7, the V gene TRBV29-1, with 7 bases aligning to TRBD1. V lost 6 bases and J lost 1; bases outside the gene matches: 9. The CDR3 loop spans 14 amino acids. Germline V gene data show CDR1 as SQVTM and CDR2 as ANQGSEA. In nucleotides, the CDR3 is TGCAGCGTCTCAGGCCGGGACAGATCCTACGAGCAGTACTTC. Protein: CSVSGRDRSYEQYF.

The chain couples TRBV10-3 to TRBJ2-2; D may be TRBD2 (5 bases). Germline loops: CDR1 ENHRY, CDR2 SYGVKD. The CDR3 spans 13 residues. V was shortened by 6 bases and J by 6 bases, with 11 bases between the two germline ends. The DNA of the CDR3 is TGTGCCATCAGGGACTTGCAGGCCGGGGAGCTGTTTTTT. It specifies CAIRDLQAGELFF.

The chain couples TRBV7-2 to TRBJ1-2; D ambiguous. With 7 bases removed from V and 8 bases from J, the gap between germline ends came to 26 bases. This CDR3 comprises 16 residues. Germline V gives CDR1 SGHTA, CDR2 FQGNSA. In nucleotides, the CDR3 is TGTGCCAGCACCGAAGCTGAAGGGTGGGGAGGATTCGGCTACACCTTC. It is translated as CASTEAEGWGGFGYTF.

This chain uses TRBV28 with TRBJ2-7, with D perhaps matching TRBD2 (6 bases). Trimming pared 3 bases from V and 2 bases from J, leaving 8 bases between. Germline V lookup: CDR1 MDHEN, CDR2 SYDVKM. This CDR3 is 13 amino acids long. The CDR3 sequence is CASSLGEAYEQYF. The CDR3, as DNA: TGTGCCAGCAGTTTGGGGGAGGCCTACGAGCAGTACTTC.

V and J are TRBV2 and TRBJ2-2, with D possibly TRBD2 on 5 matching bases. The germline CDR1 and CDR2 sequences are SNHLY and FYNNEI. The V end lost 6 bases, the J end lost 4 bases, and 12 bases lay between the germline ends. The CDR3 totals 14 residues. CDR3 amino acids: CASRAEAGTGELFF. CDR3 DNA: TGTGCCAGCAGGGCCGAGGCGGGCACCGGGGAGCTGTTTTTT.

The J gene is TRBJ2-1, the V gene TRBV9, with 9 bases aligning to TRBD2. After removal of 0 bases from V and 5 bases from J, the junction contained 3 bases not matched to a gene. Germline CDR1 and CDR2: SGDLS and YYNGEE. The CDR3 runs 15 residues. The DNA of the CDR3 is TGTGCCAGCAGCGTAGTAGCGGGGGCCAACAATGAGCAGTTCTTC. It is translated as CASSVVAGANNEQFF. Complete variable domain (other parts from reference TRBV9 and TRBJ2-1): DSGVTQTPKHLITATGQRVTLRCSPRSGDLSVYWYQQSLDQGLQFLIQYYNGEERAKGNILERFSAQQFPDLHSELNLSSLELGDSALYFCASSVVAGANNEQFFGPGTRLTVL.

This clone was detected a few times. The chain couples TRBV6-2 or TRBV6-3 to TRBJ2-7, with D perhaps matching TRBD1 (6 bases). Germline V gene lookup returns CDR1 MNHEY and CDR2 SVGEGT. V shed 6 bases and J shed 5 bases, with 23 bases lying between them. This CDR3 contains 16 residues. CDR3 DNA sequence: TGTGCCAGCAGCCTCGGACAGTCTCGGGCGTTGGACGAGCAGTACTTC. As protein: CASSLGQSRALDEQYF.

V gene TRBV5-1 combines with J gene TRBJ2-1; 12 bases align to TRBD2. V trimming: 0 bases; J trimming: 9 bases; junction bases outside the gene matches: 1. Germline V lookup: CDR1 SGHRS, CDR2 YFSETQ. The CDR3 length is 14 residues. This CDR3 reads CASSLGLAGVEQFF. The CDR3 DNA is TGCGCCAGCAGCTTGGGACTAGCGGGAGTTGAGCAGTTCTTC.